These 15 T cell receptor beta chains share one sample of origin, sequenced in a study of cytomegalovirus exposure and HLA in healthy donors. 60 Vbeta and 13 Jbeta primers were used in PCR. Measured with immunoSEQ multiplex PCR; TCRdb has only the in-frame clones, and not every one. The sample has some 200,000 clones; over 70% are singletons. Material for sequencing was PBMCs. These receptors were taken from a woman between 55 and 75 years old in good health and CMV-seropositive.

The CDR3 sequence: CASSQGPGGNTEAFF. The CDR3, as DNA: TGCGCCAGCAGCCAAGGGCCAGGGGGCAACACTGAAGCTTTCTTT. This chain uses TRBV4-1 with TRBJ1-1, with 8 bases identical to TRBD1. J gave up 2 bases and V 1 base, and 3 bases lay outside the gene matches. In germline, CDR1 is MGHRA, CDR2 YSYEKL. The CDR3 has 15 amino acids.

This sequence joins TRBV2 and TRBJ1-6, with 7 bases lining up with TRBD1. CDR3 length equals 15 residues. Trimming cost V 5 bases and J 9 bases; bases outside gene matches: 10. Germline CDR1 reads SNHLY; CDR2 reads FYNNEI. Written as DNA, the CDR3 is TGTGCCAGCAGTTCAGGGGGGTTGACGGGTTCACCCCTCCACTTT. Its protein is CASSSGGLTGSPLHF. The whole variable domain, remainder taken from reference TRBV2 and TRBJ1-6, is EPEVTQTPSHQVTQMGQEVILRCVPISNHLYFYWYRQILGQKVEFLVSFYNNEISEKSEIFDDQFSVERPDGSNFTLKIRSTKLEDSAMYFCASSSGGLTGSPLHFGNGTRLTVT.

The rearrangement joins TRBV7-9 to TRBJ2-3, with TRBD1 identical over 8 bases. Germline V gives CDR1 SEHNR, CDR2 FQNEAQ (reference sequence). The junction had 11 bases not matched to a gene; V was cut back by 5 bases and J by 4 bases. This CDR3 region has 16 residues. DNA for the CDR3: TGTGCCAGCAGCAACTCGGGACAGGCGATTTCAGATACGCAGTATTTT. Its translation: CASSNSGQAISDTQYF.

The rearrangement joins TRBV6-1 to TRBJ2-5; TRBD1 might be the D (5 bases). The ends were cut back, 2 bases at V and 2 bases at J, with 12 bases in the middle. Germline lookup yields CDR1 MNHNS and CDR2 SASEGT. The CDR3 loop spans 15 amino acids. The CDR3 here is CASSETVGRQETQYF. The CDR3 nucleotides read TGTGCCAGCAGTGAAACAGTGGGGCGGCAAGAGACCCAGTACTTC.

V is TRBV4-3 and J is TRBJ2-7; 7 nucleotides line up with TRBD2. The trim removed 0 bases at V and 0 bases at J, leaving 5 bases unmatched. Germline CDR1 reads LGHNA; CDR2 reads YSLEER. The CDR3 has 16 amino acids. CDR3 sequence: CASSQDWGGTSYEQYF. CDR3 DNA: TGCGCCAGCAGCCAAGATTGGGGGGGGACCTCCTACGAGCAGTACTTC.

The chain joins TRBV29-1 to TRBJ2-1; tentatively, D is TRBD2 (5 bases). This CDR3 has 12 amino acids. V lost 4 bases and J 8 bases, leaving 12 bases between the germline ends. Per the germline V gene, CDR1 is SQVTM and CDR2 is ANQGSEA. CDR3 region: CSVVAGGDEQFF. DNA of the CDR3: TGCAGCGTTGTGGCGGGTGGAGATGAGCAGTTCTTC.

The chain carries TRBV5-4 and TRBJ1-2; 7 bases map to TRBD1. V lost 5 bases to trimming and J lost 4 bases; unmatched junction nucleotides: 5. Germline lookup yields CDR1 SGHNT and CDR2 YYREEE (reference sequence). This CDR3 spans 13 amino acids. CDR3 sequence reads: CASSRQGIYGYTF. The CDR3 DNA reads TGTGCCAGCAGTAGACAGGGCATCTATGGCTACACCTTC.

This rearrangement joins TRBV30 to TRBJ1-2; D possibly corresponds to TRBD1 (5 bases). V gave up 3 bases and J gave up 2 bases, with 10 bases separating them. The CDR3 loop spans 13 amino acids. The germline gives CDR1 GTSNPN, CDR2 SVGIG (reference sequence). CDR3 residues: CAWRTDLNYGYTF. In nucleotides, the CDR3 is TGTGCCTGGAGGACAGATCTAAACTATGGCTACACCTTC.

The chain recombines TRBV11-1 with TRBJ2-1; D unresolved. V lost 1 base and J 9 bases, leaving 16 bases between the germline ends. This CDR3 comprises 15 residues. Germline CDR1 SGHAT, CDR2 FQDESV (reference sequence). DNA for the CDR3: TGTGCCAGCAGCTTAGTCGCCCTAGGTTTTGGTGAGCAGTTCTTC. This encodes CASSLVALGFGEQFF.

The chain links TRBV2 to TRBJ1-6; 7 bases match TRBD1. From germline, CDR1 is SNHLY and CDR2 FYNNEI. The CDR3 contains 13 residues. V lost 3 bases, J lost 9 bases, and 2 bases stayed unmatched. The CDR3: CASSETGSSPLHF. The CDR3 coding sequence is TGTGCCAGCAGTGAGACAGGGTCTTCACCCCTCCACTTT.

This chain links TRBV7-6 with TRBJ2-2; D unclear. V was pared by 0 bases and J by 3 bases, with 8 bases between. Germline V gives CDR1 SGHVS, CDR2 FNYEAQ. CDR3 length: 15 residues. CDR3 in DNA: TGTGCCAGCAGCTTAGCAACCCGGGACACCGGGGAGCTGTTTTTT. Translated: CASSLATRDTGELFF.

This clone has only one observation. The CDR3 DNA reads TGTGCCAGCAGTGCACCGGGACTCTCGGGGGAGCAGTACTTC. This encodes CASSAPGLSGEQYF. J is TRBJ2-7 and V is TRBV6-1, with a possible D match to TRBD2 (6 bases). CDR1 is MNHNS, CDR2 SASEGT, per germline. Trimming pared 4 bases from V and 7 bases from J, leaving 17 bases between. There are 14 residues in the CDR3.

The V call is TRBV6-5, the J call TRBJ2-7; 14 bases are shared with TRBD2. The V segment lost 6 bases and the J segment 7 bases; nucleotides outside the gene matches: 8. This CDR3 is 15 amino acids long. Germline values: CDR1 MNHEY, CDR2 SVGAGI. CDR3 amino acids: CASSRGLAGVSEQYF. The CDR3 nucleotides are TGTGCCAGCAGCAGGGGACTAGCGGGAGTGAGTGAGCAGTACTTC.

The CDR3 spells CASGLGGTSGRSTDTQYF. The CDR3 nucleotides read TGTGCTAGTGGTTTGGGAGGGACTAGCGGGAGAAGCACAGATACGCAGTATTTT. The chain links TRBV12-5 to TRBJ2-3; the match to TRBD2 covers 14 bases. CDR3 length: 18 residues. V was clipped by 1 base and J by 0 bases; unmatched bases: 3. Germline CDR1 LGHNT, CDR2 FRNRAP.

The rearrangement links TRBV7-3 to TRBJ1-2; TRBD1 is a possible D gene (5 bases). The V gene lost 1 base and the J gene lost 8 bases, with 11 bases spanning the gap. This CDR3 region has 13 residues. The germline CDR1 and CDR2 sequences are SGHTA and FQGTGA. CDR3 in amino acids: CASSLRSGDGYTF. CDR3 bases: TGTGCCAGCAGCTTAAGATCGGGGGACGGCTACACCTTC.